These 5 T cell receptor beta chains share one sample of origin, sequenced in a study of tissue T cells after allogeneic stem cell transplantation. This table comes from immunoSEQ multiplex PCR, and its TCRdb copy is limited to in-frame clones, with some not included. This sample has 5,500 to 7,000 clones, with roughly half found just once. As to time point: mouse harvest day 7 after allogeneic transplant. Each mouse received 10^7 T-cell-depleted marrow cells plus 10^6 splenic CD5+ T cells by tail vein. The sequenced sample was gut tissue. These receptors were obtained from a female BALB/c mouse given C57BL/6 T cells with graft-versus-host disease after an allogeneic hematopoietic cell transplant.

Worth noting for this clone: Mouse names are used for the genes. The read finishes 1 residue shy of the CDR3 end, and the germline J gene is used to complete it. The chain carries TRBV1 and TRBJ1-2; 8 bases are a match to TRBD1. In germline, CDR1 is NSQYPW, CDR2 LRSPGD (reference sequence). With 3 bases clipped from V and 0 bases from J, the junction kept 3 bases outside the gene matches. This CDR3 spans 15 amino acids. This CDR3 is CTCSAYRGANSDYTF. The CDR3 DNA, read in part, is TGCACCTGCAGTGCGTACAGGGGGGCAAACTCCGACTACACC.

This clone has only a few counts. Mouse names are used for the genes. Sequencing ends 1 residue short of the CDR3 end; the germline J gene provides the rest. V and J are TRBV13-3 and TRBJ1-3, with TRBD1 matching over 12 bases. The CDR3 runs to 16 residues. Germline V CDR1 and CDR2: NNHDY, SYVADS. V shed 2 bases, J shed 4 bases, and the junction held 4 bases outside the gene matches. The part of the CDR3 DNA that was read is TGTGCCAGCAGTGACGGGGACAGGGGGCGAGGAAATACGCTCTAT. Its translation: CASSDGDRGRGNTLY. The full CDR3 protein is CASSDGDRGRGNTLYF.

This clone occurred a few times. Genes and germline are mouse. The read comes to an end 1 residue before the CDR3 does, leaving the germline J gene to fill in the end. The chain uses TRBV12-2 and TRBJ1-5; D unresolved. V lost 0 bases and J lost 6, with 8 bases in between. The CDR3 spans 13 residues. The germline V gene encodes CDR1 SGHLS and CDR2 HYDKME. The CDR3 sequence is CASSLEERQAPLF. CDR3 DNA (partial): TGTGCCAGCTCTCTCGAGGAACGCCAGGCTCCGCTT.

As for this clone: Mouse gene names apply. The read terminates 1 residue before the CDR3 end, so the remaining end is supplied by the germline J gene. The V and J genes are TRBV12-1 and TRBJ1-4; D unclear. V lost 5 bases and J 4 bases, leaving 7 bases between the germline ends. This CDR3 region has 12 residues. The V gene's germline CDR1 is SGHSN and CDR2 HYEKVE. Here the CDR3 reads CASFQVNERLFF. The sequenced CDR3 bases are TGTGCCAGCTTCCAGGTCAACGAAAGATTATTT.

There are a few counts of this clone. Each gene name is a mouse one. Sequencing ends 1 residue short of the CDR3 end; the germline J gene provides the rest. The V gene is TRBV26, the J gene TRBJ2-5, with D possibly being TRBD1 (6 bases). The CDR3 totals 14 residues. CDR1 and CDR2 (germline): KGHPV, FQNQEV (reference sequence). Trimming stripped 3 bases from V and 0 bases from J, with 7 bases between. CDR3 in amino acids: CASSLGTNQDTQYF. The part of the CDR3 DNA that was read is TGTGCCAGCAGTCTCGGGACAAACCAAGACACCCAGTAC. Full variable domain (remainder filled in from reference TRBV26 and TRBJ2-5): NSKVIQTPRYLVKGQGQKAKMRCIPEKGHPVVFWYQQNKNNEFKFLINFQNQEVLQQIDMTEKRFSAECPSNSPCSLEIQSSEAGDSALYLCASSLGTNQDTQYFGPGTRLLVL.